The rows below give T cell receptor beta chains drawn from one sample of a study of cytomegalovirus exposure and HLA in healthy donors. Repertoires were generated with immunoSEQ multiplex PCR, while TCRdb's copy carries only in-frame clones and drops some. The sample records approximately 110,000 clones, around 70% being singletons. The sample taken for sequencing was PBMCs. The origin of the receptors is a woman between 35 and 50 years old in good health and CMV-seronegative. The conserved cysteine and the conserved F or W are not part of the CDR3 here. Part of the rows lack a size; the others show once, few, many or a class for expanded clones.

v_call	clone_size	j_call	cdr3_aa
TRBV7-2	-	TRBJ1-2	ASSLYSGGLGGYT
TRBV4-3	-	TRBJ1-1	ASSQKRETRVSTEAF
TRBV19	-	TRBJ1-1	ASSGQTNTEAF
TRBV27	-	TRBJ1-1	ASRANTEAF
TRBV28	-	TRBJ1-1	ASILGQGNTEAF
TRBV18	once	TRBJ1-4	ASSPSHQGAGEKLF
TRBV7-9	-	TRBJ2-7	ASSWDLLGRLAGGHEQY
TRBV30	-	TRBJ2-2	AWSRTPTGELF
TRBV29-1	-	TRBJ2-5	SVLSRDRGPETQY
TRBV5-1	-	TRBJ1-2	ASSSMTPGQGSGYT
TRBV18	few	TRBJ2-7	ASSRDTSSYEQY
TRBV5-1	-	TRBJ1-6	ASTPGTGISPLH